This entry lists 15 T cell receptor beta chains sequenced from one sample in a study of blood T cell repertoires in COVID-19. TCRdb's copy holds only in-frame clones and misses some; the assay was immunoSEQ multiplex PCR. Of 150,000 to 200,000 clones detected, around nine tenths appear once; the ten largest clones hold roughly 19%. Material for sequencing was peripheral blood. The receptors were gathered from a man in his sixties with active or convalescent COVID-19.

The CDR3 DNA sequence: TGTGCCAGCAGTTACTACCGACAGAAGCTCACTGAAGCTTTCTTT. Its protein product is CASSYYRQKLTEAFF. The rearrangement uses TRBV6-5 and TRBJ1-1; a possible D gene is TRBD1 (5 bases). There are 15 residues in the CDR3. V gave up 1 base and J gave up 4 bases, with 13 bases separating them. Germline-derived CDR1 and CDR2 are MNHEY and SVGAGI.

The chain has TRBV14 and TRBJ2-7; the match to TRBD1 covers 7 bases. Trimming removed 3 bases from V and 4 bases from J; junction bases left unmatched: 6. Germline CDR1 reads SGHDN; CDR2 reads FVKESK. The CDR3 runs to 14 residues. The CDR3 here is CASSQRQGRYEQYF. The CDR3 DNA reads TGTGCCAGCAGCCAGCGACAGGGTCGGTACGAGCAGTACTTC.

This clone was counted once. This sequence joins TRBV11-3 and TRBJ2-7; D not certain. The CDR3 is 15 residues long. Trimming took 4 bases from V and 6 from J, leaving 19 bases between them. Germline assignment: CDR1 SGHNT and CDR2 YENEEA. CDR3 DNA: TGTGCCAGCAGCTCCTCTAGATTACCTATTGGCGAGCAGTACTTC. It specifies CASSSSRLPIGEQYF.

The chain couples TRBV4-2 to TRBJ1-1; a weak D match, TRBD1 (6 bases). CDR3 length equals 16 residues. From germline, CDR1 is LGHNA and CDR2 YNFKEQ. V was clipped by 1 base and J by 11 bases, with 23 bases between them. The CDR3 coding sequence is TGTGCCAGCAGCCAAGCGATTTATGAGGGGGTTCTCGTGGCTTTCTTT. The encoded protein is CASSQAIYEGVLVAFF.

This chain uses TRBV6-6 with TRBJ1-2, with TRBD1 identical over 8 bases. Germline V gene lookup returns CDR1 MNHNY and CDR2 SVGAGI (reference sequence). The CDR3 loop spans 14 amino acids. The J segment lost 7 bases and the V segment lost 6 bases, leaving 10 bases of the junction unmatched. The CDR3 DNA reads as TGTGCCAGCAGAAGGACAGGGAGTTTCGCTGGCTACACCTTC. Amino acid sequence: CASRRTGSFAGYTF.

The gene calls are TRBV27 and TRBJ1-2; TRBD1 matches at 8 bases. From germline, CDR1 is MNHEY and CDR2 SMNVEV (reference sequence). The V gene end was trimmed by 4 bases and the J gene end by 8 bases; junction bases not matched to a gene: 12. The CDR3 loop spans 15 amino acids. The CDR3 is CASSSPGQGDFGYTF. Here the CDR3 DNA reads TGTGCCAGCAGTTCTCCTGGACAGGGCGATTTCGGCTACACCTTC.

This clone was seen only once. Other DNA sequences in the sample encode the same CDR3. The chain links TRBV19 to TRBJ2-5, with 12 positions matching TRBD2. The CDR3 sequence is 15 residues long. Germline trimming cut 2 bases from V and 4 bases from J; bases unmatched to any gene: 2. Per germline, CDR1 LNHDA and CDR2 SQIVND (reference sequence). This chain's CDR3 is CASSILAGGPETQYF. In DNA, the CDR3 is TGTGCCAGTAGTATACTAGCGGGAGGGCCAGAGACCCAGTACTTC.

The chain carries TRBV6-5 and TRBJ1-5; maybe TRBD1 (6 bases). The CDR3 extends over 13 amino acids. Trimming removed 6 bases from V and 6 bases from J, with 12 bases in between. CDR1 and CDR2 (germline): MNHEY, SVGAGI. CDR3 sequence: CASSLEGVQPQHF. CDR3 nucleotide sequence: TGTGCCAGCAGCCTTGAGGGGGTTCAGCCCCAGCATTTT.

V is TRBV20-1 and J is TRBJ1-1; D possibly corresponds to TRBD1 (5 bases). Trimming removed 6 bases at V and 3 bases at J, with 8 bases between. The CDR3 contains 11 residues. CDR1 DFQATT and CDR2 SNEGSKA come from the germline V gene (reference sequence). The CDR3 DNA reads as TGCAGTGCCGTCAGGGACACTGAAGCTTTCTTT. Translated: CSAVRDTEAFF.

This clone was recorded once. J is TRBJ1-1 and V is TRBV19, with 8 nucleotides matching TRBD1. CDR1 LNHDA and CDR2 SQIVND come from the germline V gene (reference sequence). Trimming cost V 5 bases and J 8 bases; bases outside gene matches: 13. The CDR3 runs 15 residues. The CDR3 DNA follows: TGTGCCAGTAGTTTTATGGACAGGGACTCCCCCGAAGCTTTCTTT. Protein sequence: CASSFMDRDSPEAFF.

The V and J genes are TRBV27 and TRBJ1-2; 12 bases fit TRBD1. V lost 0 bases to trimming and J lost 2 bases; unmatched junction nucleotides: 16. This CDR3 contains 21 residues. CDR1 is MNHEY and CDR2 is SMNVEV in the germline V gene (reference sequence). The CDR3 here is CASSLSPMLMGTGGKNYGYTF. The DNA of the CDR3 is TGTGCCAGCAGTTTATCTCCGATGTTGATGGGGACAGGGGGCAAAAACTATGGCTACACCTTC.

This clone was detected only a few times. The chain couples TRBV19 to TRBJ1-2; TRBD1 matches 7 bases. V lost 2 bases and J lost 8; bases outside the gene matches: 8. This CDR3 has 14 residues. The germline V gene has CDR1 LNHDA and CDR2 SQIVND (reference sequence). CDR3 protein: CASSISRGSWGYTF. The DNA for the CDR3 is TGTGCCAGTAGTATAAGCAGGGGGAGTTGGGGCTACACCTTC.

The chain links TRBV29-1 to TRBJ2-7; 15 nucleotides align to TRBD2. Germline-derived CDR1 and CDR2 are SQVTM and ANQGSEA. After removal of 5 bases from V and 2 bases from J, the junction contained 7 bases not matched to a gene. This CDR3 spans 16 amino acids. CDR3 in DNA: TGCAGCGTTTTAGGACTAGCGGGAGGGCCCACCTACGAGCAGTACTTC. It yields the protein CSVLGLAGGPTYEQYF.

The chain recombines TRBV12-3 or TRBV12-4 with TRBJ1-3; D is unresolved. Trimming shortened V by 5 bases and J by 3 bases, and 8 bases separated the two germline ends. The CDR3 sequence is 13 residues long. The CDR3 DNA sequence: TGTGCCAGCAGTACCTTCGGTGGAAACACCATATATTTT. Encoded protein: CASSTFGGNTIYF.

Turning to this clone: Other nucleotide sequences in the sample specify the same CDR3. J is TRBJ1-1 and V is TRBV5-1, with 9 bases that match TRBD1. With V trimmed by 4 bases and J by 5 bases, 6 bases remained unmatched. The CDR3 spans 14 residues. Germline CDR1 and CDR2: SGHRS and YFSETQ. CDR3 sequence reads: CASSPGTGSTEAFF. The CDR3 DNA sequence: TGCGCCAGCAGCCCGGGGACAGGGTCGACTGAAGCTTTCTTT.